This T cell receptor (beta chain) is from a study of CD8+ T cells in alopecia areata (dated 2018 in TCRdb). In terms of the full investigation: Skin from C3H/HeJ donors with spontaneous alopecia (6-12 months old) was grafted onto female C3H/HeJ recipients that were roughly 6-11 weeks old. TCRbeta CDR3 regions were amplified by immunoSEQ multiplex PCR using 35 Vbeta forward and 13 Jbeta reverse primers. In humans, TCRbeta sequencing was performed on scalp tissue and on sorted CD4+ and CD8+ peripheral blood T cells from healthy controls and from patients with patchy or totalis/universalis alopecia areata. Scalp clonality was compared across normal scalp (n=4), patchy alopecia areata scalp (n=8), and alopecia totalis/universalis scalp (n=8). To study T cell clonal expansion in alopecia areata, the researchers applied high-throughput TCRbeta sequencing to both the C3H/HeJ mouse model and human patients. RNA was extracted with the PAXgene miRNA kit for fixed scalp, the miRNeasy kit for PBMCs, and the RNeasy kit for mouse skin.

The method was the immunoSEQ multiplex PCR assay. RNA was extracted from all samples and reverse transcribed into cDNA as template for TCR sequencing. SuperScript III was used for first-strand cDNA synthesis, primed with a 2:1 mix of oligo-dT and random hexamers. Amplification bias was assessed with a synthetic immune receptor repertoire, and residual bias was removed computationally. Libraries were sequenced on Illumina HiSeq using 60 bp reads that covered the CDR3 and were read from J toward V. For the original study's pipeline: Raw reads were preprocessed to remove errors, and CDR3 was defined by IMGT conventions from the conserved cysteine to phenylalanine. Clonality was calculated as 1 minus Shannon entropy normalized by log2 of the number of productive unique TCRs. Scalp TCRbeta sequences were cross-referenced with sorted blood CD4 and CD8 repertoires so that the CD4 or CD8 identity of scalp clones could be inferred. What TCRdb holds here is the immuneACCESS table cut down to in-frame rearrangements. Part of the clones is not present; checked against another copy, under half of the missing clones reflect an unresolved V gene, and the others are unexplained. The V and J calls and clone size are taken from that table; D and trimming were inferred from the DNA. In this sample the table shows 200,000 to 300,000 clones, and no singletons are among them. The leading ten clones occupy more than 0.95% of the sample.

This clone has just a few counts. Its cognate antigen has yet to be identified. As a mouse receptor, it takes its gene names and germline sequences from the mouse. The observed sequence ends 4 residues before the CDR3 terminus, with the missing tail filled in from the germline J gene. From the cysteine through the phenylalanine, the CDR3 covers 12 amino acids. The DNA covers only part of the CDR3, 24 bases in frame from base 1. The germline V gene yields NSHNY for CDR1 and SYGAGN for CDR2. V loses 5 bases of germline sequence and J loses 1 base, and the interval between the two ends is 5 bases. Pooled mouse cutaneous lymph node cells were stained for CD4, CD8alpha, NKG2D, NKG2ACE and other markers, then sorted on a BD Influx. General findings and caveats noted by the study authors: TCR sequences shared between patients were less clear than in mice, possibly partly because of HLA diversity in the patient population. Unlike mouse skin, where gammadelta T cells dominate, normal human skin contains resident alphabeta T cells that get sequenced too, which complicates analysis of the scalp TCR repertoire. Compared with normal scalp, lesional scalp, particularly in alopecia totalis/universalis, had higher clonality and more expanded CD8+ clones, which suggests antigenic drive.

Specimen: CD4+ T cells sorted from a lymph node. This receptor was obtained from a C3H/HeJ mouse with alopecia areata. These mice carry the MHC haplotype H2-k. The chain couples TRBV13-1 to TRBJ2-5; D gene: possibly TRBD2, on 5 matching bases. The CDR3 DNA, read in part, is TGTGCCAGCAGACTGGACCAAGAC. It specifies CASRLDQD. The entire CDR3 protein reads CASRLDQDTQYF.